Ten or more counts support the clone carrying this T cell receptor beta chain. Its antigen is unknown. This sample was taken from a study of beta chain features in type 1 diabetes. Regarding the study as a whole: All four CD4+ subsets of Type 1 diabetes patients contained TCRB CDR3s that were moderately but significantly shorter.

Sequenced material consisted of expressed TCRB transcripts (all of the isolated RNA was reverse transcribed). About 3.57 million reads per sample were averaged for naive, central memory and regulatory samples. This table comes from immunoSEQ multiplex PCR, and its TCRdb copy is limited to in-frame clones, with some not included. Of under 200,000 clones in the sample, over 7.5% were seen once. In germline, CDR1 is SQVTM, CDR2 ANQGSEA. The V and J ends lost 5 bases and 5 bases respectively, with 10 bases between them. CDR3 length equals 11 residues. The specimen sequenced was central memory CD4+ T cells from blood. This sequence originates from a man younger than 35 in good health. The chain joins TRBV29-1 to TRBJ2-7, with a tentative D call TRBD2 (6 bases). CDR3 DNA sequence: TGCAGCGTTCGGAGGGCGAACGAGCAGTACTTC. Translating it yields CSVRRANEQYF.